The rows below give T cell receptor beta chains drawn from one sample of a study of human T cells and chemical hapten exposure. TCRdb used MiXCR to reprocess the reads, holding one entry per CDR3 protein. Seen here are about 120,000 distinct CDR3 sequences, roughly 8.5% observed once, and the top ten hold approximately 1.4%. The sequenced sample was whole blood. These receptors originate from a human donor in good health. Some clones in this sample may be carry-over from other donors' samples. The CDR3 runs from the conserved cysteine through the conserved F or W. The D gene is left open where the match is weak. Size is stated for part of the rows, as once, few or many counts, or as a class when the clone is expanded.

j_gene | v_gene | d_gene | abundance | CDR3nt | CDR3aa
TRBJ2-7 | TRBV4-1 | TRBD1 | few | TGCGCCAGCAGCCAAGGACAGGGGGCTGACGAGCAGTACTTC | CASSQGQGADEQYF
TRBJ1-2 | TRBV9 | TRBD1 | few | TGTGCCAGCAGCGTGAAAGGGACAGGGGGGCCCGATGGCTACACCTTC | CASSVKGTGGPDGYTF
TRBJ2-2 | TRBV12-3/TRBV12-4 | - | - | TGTGCCAGCAGCTGGGGGGGGCGTGGTACCGGGGAGCTGTTTTTT | CASSWGGRGTGELFF
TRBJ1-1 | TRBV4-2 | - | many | TGTGCCAGCAGCCAAGGCTGGGACAAGCCCACTGAAGCTTTCTTT | CASSQGWDKPTEAFF
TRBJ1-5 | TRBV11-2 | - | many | TGTGCCAGCGTGACCCCTAGCAATCAGCCCCAGCATTTT | CASVTPSNQPQHF
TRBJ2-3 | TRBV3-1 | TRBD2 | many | TGTGCCAGCAGCGCGGGACTAGCGGGGCTAACGTTCACAGATACGCAGTATTTT | CASSAGLAGLTFTDTQYF
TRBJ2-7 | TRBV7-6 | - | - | TGTGCCAGCAGCCCCTTACGTCCCCCCCTCTACGAGCAGTACTTC | CASSPLRPPLYEQYF
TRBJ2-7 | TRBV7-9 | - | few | TGTGCCAGCAGCTTAATCCGAAACGGGGGAACCTACGAGCAGTACTTC | CASSLIRNGGTYEQYF
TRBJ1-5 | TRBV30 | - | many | TGTGCCTGGAGCCCCGGAGAGGCTCAGCCCCAGCATTTT | CAWSPGEAQPQHF
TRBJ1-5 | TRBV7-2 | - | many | TGTGCCAGCAGCTTAGGTCTAGGAGCCAATCAGCCCCAGCATTTT | CASSLGLGANQPQHF
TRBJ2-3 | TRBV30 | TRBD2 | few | TGTGCCTGGAGGGCCGGACTAGCGGGAGGGGATACGCAGTATTTT | CAWRAGLAGGDTQYF
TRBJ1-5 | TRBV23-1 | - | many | TGCGCCAGCAGTCAATCAACAGGCAATCAGCCCCAGCATTTT | CASSQSTGNQPQHF
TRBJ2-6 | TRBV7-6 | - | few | TGTGCCAGCAGCTTTGTGGGGGCCAACGTCCTGACTTTC | CASSFVGANVLTF
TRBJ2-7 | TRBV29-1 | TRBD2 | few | TGCAGCGTCGGGACTAGCGGGGGCTCCTACGAGCAGTACTTC | CSVGTSGGSYEQYF
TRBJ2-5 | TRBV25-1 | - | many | TGTGCCAGCAGTGGAGCGGAGACCCAGTACTTC | CASSGAETQYF
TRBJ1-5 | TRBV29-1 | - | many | TGCAGCGTAGGGGCTCGAGATCAGCCCCAGCATTTT | CSVGARDQPQHF
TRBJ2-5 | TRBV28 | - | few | TGTGCCAGCAGTCGACAGCAGATCGAGACCCAGTACTTC | CASSRQQIETQYF
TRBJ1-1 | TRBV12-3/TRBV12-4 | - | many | TGTGCCAGCAGTTTTGGAAACCGGAACACTGAAGCTTTCTTT | CASSFGNRNTEAFF
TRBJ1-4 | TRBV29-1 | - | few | TGCAGCGTAGGAGGACGGGTTAATGAAAAACTGTTTTTT | CSVGGRVNEKLFF
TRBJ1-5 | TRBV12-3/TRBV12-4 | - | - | TGTGCCAGCAGCTCCGACAGGTACAATCAGCCCCAGCATTTT | CASSSDRYNQPQHF
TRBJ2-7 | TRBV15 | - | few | TGTGCCACCAGCAGAGATAGTGCGCAGGGCTACGAGCAGTACTTC | CATSRDSAQGYEQYF
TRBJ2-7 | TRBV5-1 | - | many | TGCGCCAGCAGCGACGCCTACGAGCAGTACTTC | CASSDAYEQYF
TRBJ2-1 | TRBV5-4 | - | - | TGTGCCAGCAGCGGCTCAGGGACCACCTACAATGAGCAGTTCTTC | CASSGSGTTYNEQFF
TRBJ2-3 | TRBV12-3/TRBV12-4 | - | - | TGTGCCAGCTCCCCGTCGGGGGCGCAAGCAGATACGCAGTATTTT | CASSPSGAQADTQYF
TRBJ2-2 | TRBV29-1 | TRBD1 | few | TGCAGCGCCCGACAGGGCTCGAACACCGGGGAGCTGTTTTTT | CSARQGSNTGELFF
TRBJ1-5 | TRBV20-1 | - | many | TGCAGTGCTGCCGGGTATTTCAATCAGCCCCAGCATTTT | CSAAGYFNQPQHF
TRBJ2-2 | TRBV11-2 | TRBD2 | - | TGTGCCAGCAGCGCGGGACTAGCGGGGTCGAACACCGGGGAGCTGTTTTTT | CASSAGLAGSNTGELFF
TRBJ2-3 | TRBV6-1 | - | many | TGTGCCAGCAGTGAATCCGTAGCGTTCTGGGATACGCAGTATTTT | CASSESVAFWDTQYF
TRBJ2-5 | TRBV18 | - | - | TGTGCCAGCTCACCAAACAGGGAACCGGAGACCCAGTACTTC | CASSPNREPETQYF
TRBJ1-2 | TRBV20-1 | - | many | TGCAGTGCTTCCAATGGGAACGGTGGCTACACCTTC | CSASNGNGGYTF
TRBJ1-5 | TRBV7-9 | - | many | TGTGCCAGCAGCTTAGGGTCGACAGCCCAGCCCCAGCATTTT | CASSLGSTAQPQHF